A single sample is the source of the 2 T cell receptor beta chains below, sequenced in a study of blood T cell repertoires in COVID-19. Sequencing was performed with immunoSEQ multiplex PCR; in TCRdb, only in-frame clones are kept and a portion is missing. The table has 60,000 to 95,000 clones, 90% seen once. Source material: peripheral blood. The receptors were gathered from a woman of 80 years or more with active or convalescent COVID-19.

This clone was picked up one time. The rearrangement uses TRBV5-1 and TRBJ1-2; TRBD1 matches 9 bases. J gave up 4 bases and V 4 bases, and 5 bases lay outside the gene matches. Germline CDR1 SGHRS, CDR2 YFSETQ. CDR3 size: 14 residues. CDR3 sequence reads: CASSQDRGSYGYTF. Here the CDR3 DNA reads TGCGCCAGCAGCCAGGACAGGGGTTCCTATGGCTACACCTTC.

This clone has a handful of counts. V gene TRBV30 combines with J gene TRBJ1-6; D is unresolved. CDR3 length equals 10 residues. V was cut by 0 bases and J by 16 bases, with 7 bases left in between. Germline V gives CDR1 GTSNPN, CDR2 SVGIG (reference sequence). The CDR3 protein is CAWSVATLHF. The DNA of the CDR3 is TGTGCCTGGAGTGTTGCGACTCTCCACTTT.